The 14 T cell receptor beta chains presented below share a single source sample, sequenced in a study of tissue T cells after allogeneic stem cell transplantation. TCRdb's table, derived via immunoSEQ multiplex PCR, lists solely in-frame clones and lacks some. The sample lists about 28,000 clones, approximately 85% seen once, with over 3% in the top ten. Material: blood, obtained before transplantation. The receptors derive from a woman between 18 and 50 years old who later had graft-versus-host disease after an allogeneic stem cell transplant.

The chain couples TRBV29-1 to TRBJ1-3; 9 bases are shared with TRBD1. J was trimmed by 2 bases and V by 1 base; bases with no gene match: 0. CDR1 is SQVTM and CDR2 is ANQGSEA in the germline V gene. There are 14 residues in the CDR3. The CDR3 region is CSVEGQGAGNTIYF. The CDR3 DNA sequence: TGCAGCGTTGAAGGACAGGGGGCTGGAAACACCATATATTTT. The whole variable domain, remainder taken from reference TRBV29-1 and TRBJ1-3, is SAVISQKPSRDICQRGTSLTIQCQVDSQVTMMFWYRQQPGQSLTLIATANQGSEATYESGFVIDKFPISRPNLTFSTLTVSNMSPEDSSIYLCSVEGQGAGNTIYFGEGSWLTVV.

This chain uses TRBV30 with TRBJ2-2; TRBD2 is a possible D gene (5 bases). This CDR3 has 14 residues. V was clipped by 1 base and J by 1 base, with 7 bases between them. The germline CDR1 and CDR2 sequences are GTSNPN and SVGIG (reference sequence). The CDR3 loop is CAWSDGMNTGELFF. In DNA, the CDR3 is TGTGCCTGGAGTGACGGGATGAACACCGGGGAGCTGTTTTTT. The variable domain in full, with the rest retrieved from reference TRBV30 and TRBJ2-2, is SQTIHQWPATLVQPVGSPLSLECTVEGTSNPNLYWYRQAAGRGLQLLFYSVGIGQISSEVPQNLSASRPQDRQFILSSKKLLLSDSGFYLCAWSDGMNTGELFFGEGSRLTVL.

This clone was picked up a small number of times. This chain links TRBV6-6 with TRBJ2-1; 9 positions agree with TRBD1. Germline V gene lookup returns CDR1 MNHNY and CDR2 SVGAGI (reference sequence). The junction had 15 bases not matched to a gene; V was cut back by 5 bases and J by 4 bases. The CDR3 sequence is 18 residues long. CDR3 DNA: TGTGCCAGCAGTCTATCCATAAGCCGACAGGGGGATTACAATGAGCAGTTCTTC. It codes for CASSLSISRQGDYNEQFF.

Only a few counts were recorded for this clone. The chain has TRBV6-2 or TRBV6-3 and TRBJ1-1; D is possibly TRBD1 (5 bases). Germline V lookup: CDR1 MNHEY, CDR2 SVGEGT. V was cut by 2 bases and J by 5 bases, with 9 bases left in between. The CDR3 is made up of 13 amino acids. The CDR3 nucleotides are TGTGCCAGCAGTTACAAGGCAGGGACTGAAGCTTTCTTT. Translating it yields CASSYKAGTEAFF.

The chain has TRBV7-9 and TRBJ2-3, with 12 bases that match TRBD2. The CDR3 consists of 17 residues. Trimming removed 5 bases from V and 2 bases from J; junction bases left unmatched: 8. The V gene's germline CDR1 is SEHNR and CDR2 FQNEAQ (reference sequence). The CDR3 DNA reads as TGTGCCAGCAGCACGCCTACTAGCGGGGGGACCACAGATACGCAGTATTTT. Translation: CASSTPTSGGTTDTQYF.

The chain has TRBV7-6 and TRBJ2-3; the D gene could be TRBD1 or TRBD2 (6 bases each). The ends were cut back, 1 base at V and 6 bases at J, with 11 bases in the middle. This CDR3 has 14 residues. Germline V CDR1 and CDR2: SGHVS, FNYEAQ. The CDR3 DNA is TGTGCCAGCAGCTTAGTGGGGGGCCTGGATACGCAGTATTTT. It codes for CASSLVGGLDTQYF. Together with reference TRBV7-6 and TRBJ2-3, the CDR3 gives the full variable domain: GAGVSQSPRYKVTKRGQDVALRCDPISGHVSLYWYRQALGQGPEFLTYFNYEAQQDKSGLPNDRFSAERPEGSISTLTIQRTEQRDSAMYRCASSLVGGLDTQYFGPGTRLTVL.

This clone was counted a few times. V gene TRBV6-6 combines with J gene TRBJ1-6, with D hard to call. V was trimmed by 6 bases and J by 10 bases, leaving 22 bases between them. The CDR3 has 16 residues. Germline CDR1 MNHNY, CDR2 SVGAGI (reference sequence). Here the CDR3 DNA reads TGTGCCAGCAGCCTCCTAAAGTCCGGGGATGGATCACCCCTCCACTTT. Its translation is CASSLLKSGDGSPLHF.

The gene calls are TRBV20-1 and TRBJ2-3, with 9 bases lining up with TRBD2. Germline V lookup: CDR1 DFQATT, CDR2 SNEGSKA (reference sequence). V was clipped by 3 bases and J by 6 bases; unmatched bases: 7. The CDR3 loop spans 14 amino acids. The CDR3 protein is CSASPAGGADTQYF. As DNA, the CDR3 is TGCAGTGCTAGTCCAGCGGGGGGTGCTGATACGCAGTATTTT.

The chain recombines TRBV2 with TRBJ1-1; perhaps TRBD1 as D (5 bases). The CDR3 is 17 residues long. Germline V gene data show CDR1 as SNHLY and CDR2 as FYNNEI. Trimming stripped 8 bases from V and 0 bases from J, with 22 bases between. The CDR3 bases are TGTGCCAGCTGGTTTTCGGACAAGGGGACCCTGAACACTGAAGCTTTCTTT. Protein product: CASWFSDKGTLNTEAFF.

In nucleotides, the CDR3 is TGTGCCAGCAGCCCCAGGCTAGCGGGGTCACAAGAGACCCAGTACTTC. Translation: CASSPRLAGSQETQYF. The chain has TRBV14 and TRBJ2-5; 9 nucleotides match TRBD2. Looked up from germline, CDR1 is SGHDN and CDR2 is FVKESK. With V trimmed by 4 bases and J by 2 bases, 8 bases remained unmatched. The CDR3 extends over 16 amino acids.

The CDR3 protein is CASSLVQETQYF. Here the CDR3 DNA reads TGTGCCAGCAGCTTGGTTCAAGAGACCCAGTACTTC. The V call is TRBV5-4, the J call TRBJ2-5; no clear D gene. The germline V gene has CDR1 SGHNT and CDR2 YYREEE (reference sequence). V was trimmed by 0 bases and J by 2 bases, leaving 2 bases between them. The CDR3 extends over 12 amino acids.

The J gene is TRBJ1-2, the V gene TRBV28; D not resolved. The CDR3 has 15 residues. V lost 2 bases, J lost 5 bases, and 15 bases lay in between. Germline V gives CDR1 MDHEN, CDR2 SYDVKM. Written as DNA, the CDR3 is TGTGCCAGCAGTTTACGCGCCGCTACGCCATATGGCTACACCTTC. Translated, it gives CASSLRAATPYGYTF.

The gene calls are TRBV5-4 and TRBJ1-2; 7 bases map to TRBD1. V shed 5 bases and J 7 bases; nucleotides not matched to a gene: 8. The CDR3 is made up of 13 amino acids. Per the germline V gene, CDR1 is SGHNT and CDR2 is YYREEE (reference sequence). The CDR3 protein is CASRQGLQGGYTF. DNA for the CDR3: TGTGCCAGCAGACAGGGGCTACAGGGTGGCTACACCTTC.

The gene calls are TRBV2 and TRBJ2-5; D may match TRBD1 or TRBD2 (5 bases each). CDR3 length: 14 residues. Trimming left V 10 bases short and J 3 bases short, with 18 bases between. Per the germline V gene, CDR1 is SNHLY and CDR2 is FYNNEI. The CDR3 DNA is TGTGCCATACCTTTCGGACGGGGCGAAGAGACCCAGTACTTC. Amino acids: CAIPFGRGEETQYF.